These T cell receptor beta chains were read from a single sample in a study. TCRdb recomputed calls from the 5' RACE reads with MiXCR, one row per CDR3 protein. The data show more than 55,000 distinct CDR3 sequences, roughly 28% seen once. The material sequenced was tumor-infiltrating Tregs sorted from the breast tumor. All receptors derive from a female donor with breast cancer. Both conserved end residues are part of each CDR3. The order of the fields is J gene, D gene, clone size, V gene, CDR3 protein, CDR3 DNA. A D gene is named only where the DNA matches it firmly. Not all rows give a size; the values are once, few, many and, for expanded clones, a class.

j_call: TRBJ1-6
d_call: TRBD1
clone_size: -
v_call: TRBV5-4
cdr3_aa: CAGSLAAGGNSPLHF
cdr3_nt: TGTGCCGGCAGCTTGGCTGCAGGGGGCAATTCACCCCTCCACTTT

j_call: TRBJ2-2
d_call: TRBD2
clone_size: few
v_call: TRBV24-1
cdr3_aa: CATSGISGRRTRGELFF
cdr3_nt: TGTGCCACCAGTGGCATTAGCGGGAGGAGGACGCGCGGGGAGCTGTTTTTT

j_call: TRBJ1-4
d_call: -
clone_size: -
v_call: TRBV5-1
cdr3_aa: CAGSLGRLSDEKLFF
cdr3_nt: TGTGCCGGCAGCCTTGGAAGGCTTTCTGATGAAAAACTGTTTTTT

j_call: TRBJ2-7
d_call: TRBD1
clone_size: -
v_call: TRBV6-6
cdr3_aa: CASGYSGQGVNEQYF
cdr3_nt: TGTGCCAGCGGTTACTCGGGACAGGGGGTCAACGAGCAGTACTTC

j_call: TRBJ2-2
d_call: -
clone_size: -
v_call: TRBV7-2
cdr3_aa: CASSKGLSNTGELFF
cdr3_nt: TGTGCCAGCAGCAAGGGACTCTCGAACACCGGGGAGCTGTTTTTT

j_call: TRBJ2-7
d_call: TRBD1
clone_size: -
v_call: TRBV12-3/TRBV12-4
cdr3_aa: CDGSSTGQGDEQYF
cdr3_nt: TGTGACGGCAGTTCGACGGGACAGGGCGACGAGCAGTACTTC

j_call: TRBJ2-4
d_call: -
clone_size: -
v_call: TRBV11-2
cdr3_aa: CASSLEPGNIQYF
cdr3_nt: TGTGCCAGCAGCTTAGAGCCGGGAAACATTCAGTACTTC

j_call: TRBJ1-2
d_call: -
clone_size: few
v_call: TRBV30
cdr3_aa: CAWTITGGIRGYTF
cdr3_nt: TGTGCCTGGACCATAACGGGGGGGATTAGGGGCTACACCTTC

j_call: TRBJ1-1
d_call: -
clone_size: -
v_call: TRBV7-9
cdr3_aa: CASSLASTDKPFF
cdr3_nt: TGTGCCAGCAGCTTAGCATCCACAGATAAACCTTTCTTT

j_call: TRBJ1-2
d_call: TRBD1
clone_size: -
v_call: TRBV20-1
cdr3_aa: CSAPGQGARVYGYTF
cdr3_nt: TGCAGTGCCCCGGGACAGGGGGCTCGAGTCTATGGCTACACCTTC

j_call: TRBJ1-5
d_call: TRBD1
clone_size: few
v_call: TRBV2
cdr3_aa: CASSEEGQGFNQPQHF
cdr3_nt: TGTGCCAGCAGTGAAGAGGGACAGGGGTTCAATCAGCCCCAGCATTTT

j_call: TRBJ2-2
d_call: -
clone_size: -
v_call: TRBV3-1
cdr3_aa: CASSYRLDLNTGELFF
cdr3_nt: TGTGCCAGCAGCTACCGACTGGACCTGAACACCGGGGAGCTGTTTTTT

j_call: TRBJ2-1
d_call: -
clone_size: many
v_call: TRBV24-1
cdr3_aa: CATSDPWIGGYNEQFF
cdr3_nt: TGTGCCACCAGTGATCCCTGGATAGGGGGTTACAATGAGCAGTTCTTC

j_call: TRBJ1-1
d_call: -
clone_size: -
v_call: TRBV5-1
cdr3_aa: CASSLAGLSTEAFF
cdr3_nt: TGCGCCAGCAGCTTGGCCGGATTGAGCACTGAAGCTTTCTTT

j_call: TRBJ2-7
d_call: TRBD2
clone_size: few
v_call: TRBV27
cdr3_aa: CASKPGLAGYEQYF
cdr3_nt: TGTGCCAGCAAACCGGGACTAGCGGGATACGAGCAGTACTTC

j_call: TRBJ1-5
d_call: TRBD1
clone_size: -
v_call: TRBV4-3
cdr3_aa: CTSSRGRGFQPQHF
cdr3_nt: TGCACCAGCAGCCGGGGCAGGGGGTTTCAGCCACAGCATTTT

j_call: TRBJ1-2
d_call: -
clone_size: few
v_call: TRBV28
cdr3_aa: CASSASTVLGGYTF
cdr3_nt: TGTGCCAGCAGCGCCAGTACGGTTCTCGGTGGCTACACCTTC

j_call: TRBJ1-1
d_call: -
clone_size: -
v_call: TRBV4-1
cdr3_aa: CASLGGLTEAFF
cdr3_nt: TGCGCCAGCCTGGGGGGACTCACTGAAGCTTTCTTT

j_call: TRBJ2-3
d_call: TRBD2
clone_size: many
v_call: TRBV20-1
cdr3_aa: CSASGTSGSNTQYF
cdr3_nt: TGCAGTGCTAGCGGGACTAGCGGGAGTAATACGCAGTATTTT

j_call: TRBJ1-2
d_call: TRBD1
clone_size: -
v_call: TRBV28
cdr3_aa: CASSWTGALYGYTF
cdr3_nt: TGTGCCAGCAGTTGGACAGGGGCCTTATATGGCTACACCTTC

j_call: TRBJ2-7
d_call: TRBD1
clone_size: -
v_call: TRBV5-1
cdr3_aa: CASSSGGDRSRYEQYF
cdr3_nt: TGCGCCAGCAGCTCAGGCGGGGACAGGTCTCGGTACGAGCAGTACTTC

j_call: TRBJ2-6
d_call: TRBD2
clone_size: -
v_call: TRBV6-5
cdr3_aa: CASRFVGGGNVLTF
cdr3_nt: TGTGCCAGCAGATTCGTGGGGGGGGGCAACGTCCTGACTTTC

j_call: TRBJ1-2
d_call: TRBD1
clone_size: -
v_call: TRBV10-3
cdr3_aa: CAISEWGTESYGYTF
cdr3_nt: TGTGCCATCAGTGAGTGGGGGACAGAGAGCTATGGCTACACCTTC

j_call: TRBJ2-6
d_call: -
clone_size: -
v_call: TRBV4-3
cdr3_aa: CASSQDASGANVLTF
cdr3_nt: TGCGCCAGCAGCCAAGATGCGTCTGGGGCCAACGTCCTGACTTTC

j_call: TRBJ1-2
d_call: -
clone_size: many
v_call: TRBV7-9
cdr3_aa: CASTLRGGYGYTF
cdr3_nt: TGTGCCAGCACCCTTAGGGGGGGCTATGGCTACACCTTC

j_call: TRBJ1-1
d_call: -
clone_size: few
v_call: TRBV6-6
cdr3_aa: CASWGGFRTEAFF
cdr3_nt: TGTGCCAGCTGGGGGGGATTCCGCACTGAAGCTTTCTTT

j_call: TRBJ2-7
d_call: -
clone_size: -
v_call: TRBV19
cdr3_aa: CASSISRGTYEQYF
cdr3_nt: TGTGCCAGTAGTATTTCCAGAGGGACCTATGAGCAGTACTTC

j_call: TRBJ1-1
d_call: TRBD1
clone_size: -
v_call: TRBV3-1
cdr3_aa: CASSYLPGQGSTEASF
cdr3_nt: TGTGCCAGCAGCTACCTACCGGGACAGGGATCCACTGAAGCTTCCTTT

j_call: TRBJ2-1
d_call: -
clone_size: few
v_call: TRBV4-1
cdr3_aa: CASSQVGGPRAAEQFF
cdr3_nt: TGCGCCAGCAGCCAAGTGGGGGGCCCACGGGCGGCTGAGCAGTTCTTC

j_call: TRBJ1-5
d_call: TRBD1
clone_size: few
v_call: TRBV12-3/TRBV12-4
cdr3_aa: CASSRAGGYDQPQHF
cdr3_nt: TGTGCCAGCAGTCGCGCAGGGGGGTACGATCAGCCCCAGCATTTT

j_call: TRBJ1-5
d_call: -
clone_size: -
v_call: TRBV5-1
cdr3_aa: CASSLSGGDQPQHF
cdr3_nt: TGCGCCTCCAGCTTGTCGGGGGGTGATCAGCCCCAGCATTTT

j_call: TRBJ1-6
d_call: -
clone_size: -
v_call: TRBV20-1
cdr3_aa: CSARDLFRADSPLHF
cdr3_nt: TGCAGTGCTAGAGATCTTTTTCGGGCGGACTCACCCCTCCACTTT

j_call: TRBJ2-5
d_call: TRBD2
clone_size: -
v_call: TRBV20-1
cdr3_aa: CSAGRSGGPGETQYF
cdr3_nt: TGCAGTGCTGGACGTAGCGGGGGGCCGGGGGAGACCCAGTACTTC